This T cell receptor (beta chain) was profiled in a study of CD8 T cells in Susac syndrome (dated by TCRdb to 2018 to 2020). Regarding the complete study: Repertoire sequencing was used to test whether CD8+ T cell activation and differentiation in Susac syndrome was antigen driven.

RNA was extracted using the RNeasy kit, and about 0.5 to 1 ug of the RNA was reverse transcribed with random hexamers. The immunoSEQ multiplex PCR assay, covering 54 Vbeta and 13 Jbeta segments, was used to amplify TCR beta CDR3 regions. PCR amplification bias was corrected using a synthetic template baseline for primer optimization and computational correction. The published analysis was carried out like this. Reads were annotated to V, D and J genes per IMGT and analyzed with immunoSEQ Analyzer, keeping only productive sequences. Clonality was computed as one minus Shannon entropy normalized by log2 of the number of productive unique sequences. For each patient and control, public and private clones were evaluated within the 100 most prevalent clones. Clones were defined as Susac-specific when absent from the healthy and MS cohorts, from about 1,100 published viral clones and from other ImmuneACCESS disease sequences. The raw public reads went through TCRdb reprocessing: fastp at Q25, MiXCR clone calling, in-frame beta chains kept. Rows are combined by CDR3 protein, so each entry shows the most common genes and DNA. The V and J calls shown here were made by TCRdb, not taken from the authors' results. The sample data list some 170,000 distinct CDR3 sequences, and 80% to 95% of these were observed just once. The top ten hold more than 0.11% of the sample.

Here is what the overall study found, with its caveats: The TCR sequencing and HLA analysis was acknowledged to have included a relatively small number of individuals.

Measured from the cysteine to the phenylalanine, the CDR3 is 12 residues long. Just CDR3 DNA is preserved here, 36 bases in frame from base 1. CDR1 and CDR2 are read off the germline V gene as SGHDN and FVKESK. Trimming at the junction amounts to 0 bases on V and 3 bases on J, and the germline ends lie 3 bases apart. Peripheral blood CD8+ and CD4+ T cells from healthy donors, Susac syndrome patients and multiple sclerosis patients were profiled using high-throughput TCR beta sequencing. The healthy donors served as controls matched for age and sex. Bulk CD8+ and CD4+ T cells were purified magnetically by negative isolation, whereas CD8+ TEMRA cells were enriched by FACS. Blood was collected in EDTA tubes and processed within 24 hours, with PBMCs isolated through density gradient centrifugation. PBMCs intended for TCR sequencing were cryopreserved in liquid nitrogen and thawed later in a water bath at 37 degrees C. The sorted or isolated CD4+, CD8+ and CD8+ TEMRA cells reached a purity of at least 90%.

Notes on this clonotype: The clone's antigen remains unknown. Per-nucleotide qualities are absent, and no much larger clonotype sits a single base away.

The sequence links TRBV14 to TRBJ2-7; the D gene assignment is ambiguous. Sequencing input: CD4+ T cells from PBMCs. The source is a human donor in good health. CDR3 reads: CASSQDRYEQYF. The DNA sequence is TGTGCCAGCAGCCAAGACCGCTACGAGCAGTACTTC.